The 9 T cell receptor beta chains given below trace back to one sample, sequenced in a study of blood T cell repertoires in COVID-19. TCRdb keeps only in-frame clones here, not all; method: immunoSEQ multiplex PCR. Among some 200,000 clones listed, roughly 80% were seen once. The source material was PBMCs or T cells enriched from blood (not recorded which). These TCRs come from a woman aged 40 to 50 with acute COVID-19.

About this clone itself: Other DNA sequences in this specimen translate into the identical CDR3. The genes are TRBV18 and TRBJ2-3, with a tentative D call TRBD2 (6 bases). The CDR3 has 15 residues. CDR1 is KGHSH and CDR2 is LQKENI in the germline V gene. Trimming removed 2 bases at V and 0 bases at J, with 9 bases between. CDR3 sequence reads: CASSPTAGSTDTQYF. CDR3 DNA sequence: TGTGCCAGCTCACCAACTGCGGGGAGCACAGATACGCAGTATTTT.

This clone is a singleton in its sample. The chain combines TRBV6-5 with TRBJ1-3, with 8 positions matching TRBD1. CDR1 is MNHEY and CDR2 is SVGAGI in the germline V gene. The CDR3 contains 14 residues. J lost 2 bases, V lost 6 bases, and 3 bases had no gene match. CDR3 region: CASRADRAGNTIYF. The CDR3 coding sequence is TGTGCCAGCAGGGCGGACAGGGCTGGAAACACCATATATTTT.

This chain links TRBV5-5 with TRBJ1-5; D ambiguous. V was trimmed by 0 bases and J by 6 bases, leaving 7 bases between them. Per germline, CDR1 SGHKS and CDR2 YYEKEE (reference sequence). The CDR3 loop spans 13 amino acids. CDR3 nucleotides: TGTGCCAGCAGCTTGGAAGGGAGTCAGCCCCAGCATTTT. Translated, it gives CASSLEGSQPQHF.

V gene TRBV19 combines with J gene TRBJ1-6, with 8 bases identical to TRBD1. The CDR3 is 15 residues long. Germline loops: CDR1 LNHDA, CDR2 SQIVND (reference sequence). V lost 6 bases to trimming and J lost 6 bases; unmatched junction nucleotides: 7. CDR3 protein: CASRDTTGVNSPLHF. The CDR3 region has the DNA TGTGCCAGTAGAGACACGACAGGGGTTAATTCACCCCTCCACTTT. The full variable domain, rest sourced from reference TRBV19 and TRBJ1-6, is DGGITQSPKYLFRKEGQNVTLSCEQNLNHDAMYWYRQDPGQGLRLIYYSQIVNDFQKGDIAEGYSVSREKKESFPLTVTSAQKNPTAFYLCASRDTTGVNSPLHFGNGTRLTVT.

The chain recombines TRBV19 with TRBJ2-5; weak D call: TRBD2 (7 bases). Trimming removed 6 bases from V and 2 bases from J, with 19 bases in between. The CDR3 sequence is 16 residues long. From germline, CDR1 is LNHDA and CDR2 SQIVND (reference sequence). CDR3 nucleotide sequence: TGTGCCAGTAGCCGGAGGGGGGGCAGCTCTCAAGAGACCCAGTACTTC. Translated, it gives CASSRRGGSSQETQYF.

The chain employs TRBV5-8 and TRBJ2-5; D is undetermined. The CDR3 contains 13 residues. Trimming removed 0 bases from V and 5 bases from J, with 8 bases in between. Germline V gene sequence: CDR1 SGHTS, CDR2 YDEGEE. Written as DNA, the CDR3 is TGTGCCAGCAGCTTGGGAGTTTGGGAGACCCAGTACTTC. Its translation is CASSLGVWETQYF.

This clone was seen only once. J is TRBJ2-3 and V is TRBV7-3, with 8 bases fitting TRBD2. V shed 6 bases and J 4 bases; nucleotides not matched to a gene: 12. The CDR3 contains 16 residues. Germline V gives CDR1 SGHTA, CDR2 FQGTGA. The CDR3 DNA is TGTGCCAGCAGTCAATCGCGACCAGCGGGAGCAGATACGCAGTATTTT. Translated, it gives CASSQSRPAGADTQYF.

The chain has TRBV27 and TRBJ2-7; TRBD2 matches at 9 bases. The germline V gene has CDR1 MNHEY and CDR2 SMNVEV (reference sequence). V was pared by 5 bases and J by 4 bases, with 9 bases of the junction left unmatched. CDR3 length: 15 residues. The CDR3 DNA sequence: TGTGCCAGCAGTCACAGAGCGGGAGGCTTTTACGAGCAGTACTTC. It yields the protein CASSHRAGGFYEQYF.

V and J are TRBV4-2 and TRBJ1-2, with 8 nucleotides matching TRBD1. The CDR3 runs 13 residues. V lost 3 bases and J lost 8; bases outside the gene matches: 5. The V gene's germline CDR1 is LGHNA and CDR2 YNFKEQ. The CDR3 reads CASSHDRGVGYTF. In nucleotides, the CDR3 is TGTGCCAGCAGCCACGACAGGGGCGTAGGCTACACCTTC.